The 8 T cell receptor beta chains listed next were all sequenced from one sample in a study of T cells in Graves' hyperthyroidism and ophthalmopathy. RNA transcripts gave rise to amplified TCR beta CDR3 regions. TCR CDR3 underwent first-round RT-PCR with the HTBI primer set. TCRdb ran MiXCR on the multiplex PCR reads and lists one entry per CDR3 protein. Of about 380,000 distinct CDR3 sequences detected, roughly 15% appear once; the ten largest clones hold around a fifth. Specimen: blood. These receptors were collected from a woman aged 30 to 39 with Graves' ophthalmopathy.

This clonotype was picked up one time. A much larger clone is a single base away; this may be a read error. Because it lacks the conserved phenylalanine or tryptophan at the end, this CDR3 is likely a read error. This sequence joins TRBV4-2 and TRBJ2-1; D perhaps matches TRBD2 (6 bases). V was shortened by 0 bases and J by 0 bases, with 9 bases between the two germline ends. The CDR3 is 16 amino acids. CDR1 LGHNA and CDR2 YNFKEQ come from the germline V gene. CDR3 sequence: CASSQDGSGSYNEQFL. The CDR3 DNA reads TGTGCCAGCAGCCAAGATGGTAGCGGCTCCTACAATGAGCAGTTCCTC.

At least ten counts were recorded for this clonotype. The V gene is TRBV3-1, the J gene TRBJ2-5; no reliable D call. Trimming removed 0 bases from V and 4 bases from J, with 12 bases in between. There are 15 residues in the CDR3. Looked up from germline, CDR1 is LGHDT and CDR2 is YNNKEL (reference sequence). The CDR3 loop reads CASSQEDGKRETQYF. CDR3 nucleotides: TGTGCCAGCAGCCAAGAGGACGGCAAGCGAGAGACCCAGTACTTC.

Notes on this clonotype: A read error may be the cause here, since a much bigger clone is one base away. The CDR3 spells CASSNLVGEQFF. CDR3 bases: TGTGCCAGCAGCAACCTCGTAGGTGAGCAGTTCTTC. This chain connects TRBV27 to TRBJ2-1; D is ambiguous. Germline loops: CDR1 MNHEY, CDR2 SMNVEV (reference sequence). V lost 6 bases and J 9 bases, leaving 12 bases between the germline ends. The CDR3 extends over 12 amino acids.

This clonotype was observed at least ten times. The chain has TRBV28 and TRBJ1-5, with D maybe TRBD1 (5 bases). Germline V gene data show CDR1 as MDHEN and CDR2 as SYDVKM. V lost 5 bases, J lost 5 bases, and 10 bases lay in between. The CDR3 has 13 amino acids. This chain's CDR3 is CASSLDTYQPQHF. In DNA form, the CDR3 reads TGTGCCAGCAGTCTGGACACCTATCAGCCCCAGCATTTT.

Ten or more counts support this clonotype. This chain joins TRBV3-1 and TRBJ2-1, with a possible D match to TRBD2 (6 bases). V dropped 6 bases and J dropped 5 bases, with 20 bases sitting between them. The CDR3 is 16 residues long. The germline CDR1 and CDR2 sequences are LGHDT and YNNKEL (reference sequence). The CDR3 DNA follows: TGTGCCAGCAGACTATGGGGTAGCGGACTAAACAATGAGCAGTTCTTC. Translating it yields CASRLWGSGLNNEQFF.

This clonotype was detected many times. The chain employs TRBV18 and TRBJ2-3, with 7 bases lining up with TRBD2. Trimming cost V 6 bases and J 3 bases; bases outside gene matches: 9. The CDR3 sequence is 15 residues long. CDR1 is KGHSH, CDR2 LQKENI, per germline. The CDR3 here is CASSRSSAGTDTQYF. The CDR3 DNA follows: TGTGCCAGCTCTCGTTCGTCAGCGGGGACAGATACGCAGTATTTT.

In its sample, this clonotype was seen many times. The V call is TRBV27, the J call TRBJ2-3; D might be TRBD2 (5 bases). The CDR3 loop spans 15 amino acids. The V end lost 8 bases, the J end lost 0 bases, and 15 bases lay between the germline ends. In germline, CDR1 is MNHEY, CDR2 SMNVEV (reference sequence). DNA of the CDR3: TGTGCCAGCGGCCCTTTCGGGGTGAGCACAGATACGCAGTATTTT. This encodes CASGPFGVSTDTQYF.

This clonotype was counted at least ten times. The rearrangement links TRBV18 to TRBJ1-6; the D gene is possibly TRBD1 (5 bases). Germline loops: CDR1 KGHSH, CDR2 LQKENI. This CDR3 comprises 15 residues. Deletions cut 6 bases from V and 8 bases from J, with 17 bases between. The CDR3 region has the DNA TGTGCCAGCTCCCGTCCACCAGGGTCGCATTCACCCCTCCACTTT. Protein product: CASSRPPGSHSPLHF.